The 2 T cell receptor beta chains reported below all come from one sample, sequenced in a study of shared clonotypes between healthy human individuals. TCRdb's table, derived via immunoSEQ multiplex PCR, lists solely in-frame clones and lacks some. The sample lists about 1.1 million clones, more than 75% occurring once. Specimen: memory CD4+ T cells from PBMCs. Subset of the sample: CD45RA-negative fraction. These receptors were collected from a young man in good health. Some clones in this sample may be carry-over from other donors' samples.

The DNA for the CDR3 is TGTGCCAGTAGTATATTCGGGGCAGCGAACACTGAAGCTTTCTTT. It is translated as CASSIFGAANTEAFF. V gene TRBV19 combines with J gene TRBJ1-1; D is possibly TRBD1 (5 bases). Germline CDR1 reads LNHDA; CDR2 reads SQIVND (reference sequence). The CDR3 contains 15 residues. V gave up 2 bases and J gave up 1 base, with 11 bases separating them.

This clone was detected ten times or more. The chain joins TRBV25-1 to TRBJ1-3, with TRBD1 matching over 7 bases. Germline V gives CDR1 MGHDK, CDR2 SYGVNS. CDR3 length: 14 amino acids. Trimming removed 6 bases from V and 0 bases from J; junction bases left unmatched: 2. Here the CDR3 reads CASSRDSSGNTIYF. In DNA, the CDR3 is TGTGCCAGCAGCCGGGACAGCTCTGGAAACACCATATATTTT.